This TCR beta chain was documented in a study of blood T cell repertoires in COVID-19. Background on the study: COVID-19 samples from acute and convalescent phases originated in the United States, Italy and Spain. Sources were T cells, B-cell-depleted T cells, or PBMCs; the material itself was cDNA or gDNA.

In the authors' workflow: Amplification with reference gene primers provided the estimates of nucleated cell counts. The data were produced by immunoSEQ multiplex PCR, yet TCRdb's version contains in-frame clones alone and is incomplete. V, J and clone size were drawn from that table, and D and trimming were deduced from the DNA. The repertoire holds 160,000 or so clones, about 89% seen once, with approximately 3% in the top ten. There are 14 residues in the CDR3. V dropped 2 bases and J dropped 5 bases, with 10 bases sitting between them. CDR1 and CDR2 (germline): MNHEY, SVGEGT. J is TRBJ2-1 and V is TRBV6-2 or TRBV6-3; no reliable D call. The clonotype was recovered from a man aged 60-69 years with acute or convalescent COVID-19. Sequencing used peripheral blood. In DNA, the CDR3 is TGTGCCAGCAGTTACGCCCAGAAAAACAATGAGCAGTTCTTC. Protein: CASSYAQKNNEQFF.